In this sample, the clone carrying this TCR beta chain turned up a few times. This CDR3 is missing its conserved last phenylalanine or tryptophan, likely due to a read error. The DNA is left out, because the CDR3 cannot be placed on it with certainty; the CDR3 is given as TCRdb lists it. The sample belongs to a study of blood T cell repertoires in COVID-19. Turning to the study itself: The study drew acute and convalescent COVID-19 samples from the United States, Italy and Spain. Nucleic acid was either cDNA or gDNA, and it came from T cells, B-cell-depleted T cells, or PBMCs.

Authors' analysis steps: Reference gene primers were amplified, and this amplification served to estimate nucleated cell counts. TCRdb's copy holds only in-frame clones and misses some; the assay was immunoSEQ multiplex PCR. V and J calls and clone size are as listed in that table; D and trimming were resolved from the DNA. The sample lists more than 150,000 clones; 80% to 90% were seen once. Counting both end residues, the CDR3 totals 10 amino acids. The germline V gene encodes CDR1 LGHNA and CDR2 YSLEER. The sequence came from a woman between 50 and 59 years old with acute or convalescent COVID-19. This sequence joins TRBV4-3 and TRBJ2-7; TRBD1, the table's D call, lacks a check against the DNA. Sequencing was performed on peripheral blood. The CDR3 loop reads CASSQDLGLS.